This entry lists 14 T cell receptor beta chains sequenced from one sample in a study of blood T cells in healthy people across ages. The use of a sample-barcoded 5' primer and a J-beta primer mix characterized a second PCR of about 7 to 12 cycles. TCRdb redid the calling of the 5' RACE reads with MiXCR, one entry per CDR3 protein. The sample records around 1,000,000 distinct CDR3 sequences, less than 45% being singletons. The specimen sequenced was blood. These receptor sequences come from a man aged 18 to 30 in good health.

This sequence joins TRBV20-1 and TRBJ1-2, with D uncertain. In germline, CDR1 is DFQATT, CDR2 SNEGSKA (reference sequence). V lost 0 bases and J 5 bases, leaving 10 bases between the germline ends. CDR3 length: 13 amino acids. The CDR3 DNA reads TGCAGTGCTAGAGAGGTTTGGACTTATGGCTACACCTTC. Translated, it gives CSAREVWTYGYTF.

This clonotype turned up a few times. The CDR3 sequence is CASSESTTSSQYF. CDR3 nucleotide sequence: TGTGCCAGCAGTGAATCTACGACTAGTTCCCAGTACTTC. V is TRBV25-1 and J is TRBJ2-4; a weak D match, TRBD2 (6 bases). Germline V gene data show CDR1 as MGHDK and CDR2 as SYGVNS. Deletions cut 1 base from V and 13 bases from J, with 14 bases between. The CDR3 has 13 residues.

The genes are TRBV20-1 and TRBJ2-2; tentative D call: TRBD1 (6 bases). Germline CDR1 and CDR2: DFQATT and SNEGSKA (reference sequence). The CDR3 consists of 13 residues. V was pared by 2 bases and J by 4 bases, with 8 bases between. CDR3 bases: TGCAGTGCTAGACAGGGGACCACCGGGGAGCTGTTTTTT. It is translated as CSARQGTTGELFF.

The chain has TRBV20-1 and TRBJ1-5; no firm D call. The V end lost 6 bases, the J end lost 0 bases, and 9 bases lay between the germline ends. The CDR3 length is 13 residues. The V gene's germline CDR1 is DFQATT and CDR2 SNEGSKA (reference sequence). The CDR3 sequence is CSAKAFSNQPQHF. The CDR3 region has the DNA TGCAGTGCAAAAGCTTTTAGCAATCAGCCCCAGCATTTT.

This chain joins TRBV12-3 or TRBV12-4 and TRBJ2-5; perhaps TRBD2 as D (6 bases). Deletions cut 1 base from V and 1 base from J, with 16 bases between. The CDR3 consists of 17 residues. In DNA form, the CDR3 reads TGTGCCAGCAGTTTAGTGCTTGAAGCGGGCCTCCAAGAGACCCAGTACTTC. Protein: CASSLVLEAGLQETQYF.

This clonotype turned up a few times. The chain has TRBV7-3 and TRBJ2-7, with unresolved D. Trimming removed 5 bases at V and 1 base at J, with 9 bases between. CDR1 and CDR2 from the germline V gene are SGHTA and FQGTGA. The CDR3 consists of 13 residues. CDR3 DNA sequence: TGTGCCAGCAGCGCTACACCATCCTACGAGCAGTACTTC. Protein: CASSATPSYEQYF.

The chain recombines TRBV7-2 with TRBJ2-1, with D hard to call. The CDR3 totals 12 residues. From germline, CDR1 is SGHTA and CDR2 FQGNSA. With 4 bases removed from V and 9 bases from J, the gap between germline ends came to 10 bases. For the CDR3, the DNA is TGTGCCAGCAGCTCCTACGTCGGTGAGCAGTTCTTC. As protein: CASSSYVGEQFF.

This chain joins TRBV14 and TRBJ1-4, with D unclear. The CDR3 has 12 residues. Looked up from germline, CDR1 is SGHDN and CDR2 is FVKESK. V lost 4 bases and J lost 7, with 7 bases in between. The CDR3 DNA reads TGTGCCAGCAGCCCCGTCGGTGAAAAACTGTTTTTT. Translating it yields CASSPVGEKLFF.

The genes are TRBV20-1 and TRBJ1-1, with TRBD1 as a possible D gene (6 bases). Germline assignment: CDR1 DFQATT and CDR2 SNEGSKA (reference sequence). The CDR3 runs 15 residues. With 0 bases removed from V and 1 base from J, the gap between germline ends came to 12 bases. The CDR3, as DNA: TGCAGTGCTAGAGATCACGGGGGGCCGAACACTGAAGCTTTCTTT. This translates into CSARDHGGPNTEAFF.

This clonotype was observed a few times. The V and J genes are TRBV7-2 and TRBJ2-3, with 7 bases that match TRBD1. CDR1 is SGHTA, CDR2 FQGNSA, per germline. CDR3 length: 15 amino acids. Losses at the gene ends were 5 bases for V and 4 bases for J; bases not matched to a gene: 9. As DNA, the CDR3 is TGTGCCAGCAGCATGGACAGGTCGAGGGCAGATACGCAGTATTTT. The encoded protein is CASSMDRSRADTQYF.

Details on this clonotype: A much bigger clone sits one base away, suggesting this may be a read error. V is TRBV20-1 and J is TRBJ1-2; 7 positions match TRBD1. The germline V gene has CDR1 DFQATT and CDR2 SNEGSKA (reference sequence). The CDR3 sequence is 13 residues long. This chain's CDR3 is CSASGQTNCGYTF. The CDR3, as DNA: TGCAGTGCTTCGGGACAGACTAACTGTGGCTACACCTTC.

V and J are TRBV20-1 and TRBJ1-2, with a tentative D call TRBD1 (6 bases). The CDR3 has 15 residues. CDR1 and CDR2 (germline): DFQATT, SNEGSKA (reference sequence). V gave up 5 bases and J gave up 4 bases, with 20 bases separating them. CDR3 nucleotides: TGCAGTGCTGAAAATACCCAACAGGGTAGCTATGGCTACACCTTC. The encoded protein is CSAENTQQGSYGYTF.

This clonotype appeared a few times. The CDR3 is CASSEFRGTSTDTQYF. CDR3 nucleotide sequence: TGTGCCAGCAGTGAATTCCGAGGGACTAGCACAGATACGCAGTATTTT. The chain couples TRBV25-1 to TRBJ2-3, with a possible D match to TRBD2 (6 bases). The V gene lost 1 base and the J gene lost 0 bases, with 11 bases spanning the gap. From germline, CDR1 is MGHDK and CDR2 SYGVNS. CDR3 length equals 16 residues.

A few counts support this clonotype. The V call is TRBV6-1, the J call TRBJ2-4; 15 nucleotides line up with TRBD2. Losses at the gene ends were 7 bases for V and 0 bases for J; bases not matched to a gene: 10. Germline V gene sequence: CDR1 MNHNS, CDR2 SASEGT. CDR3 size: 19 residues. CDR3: CASTRGGLAGGLAKNIQYF. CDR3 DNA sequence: TGTGCCAGCACCCGGGGGGGACTAGCGGGGGGACTAGCCAAAAACATTCAGTACTTC.